The 32 T cell receptor beta chains below all came from one sample that was sequenced in a study of blood T cell repertoires in COVID-19. Only in-frame clones appear in the TCRdb table, and some are missing; sequencing was by immunoSEQ multiplex PCR. Here the sample spans about 370,000 clones, over 75% being singletons. The sequencing input was peripheral blood. The receptors were gathered from a woman in her thirties with COVID-19, enrolled during active disease.

This rearrangement joins TRBV15 to TRBJ2-1, with 7 bases aligning to TRBD2. This CDR3 contains 15 residues. With 0 bases clipped from V and 7 bases from J, the junction kept 6 bases outside the gene matches. Germline loops: CDR1 LNHNV, CDR2 YYDKDF (reference sequence). The CDR3 spells CATSRDYREENEQFF. The CDR3 DNA reads TGTGCCACCAGCAGAGATTACCGGGAGGAAAATGAGCAGTTCTTC.

The chain combines TRBV14 with TRBJ1-1; no definite D call. V lost 6 bases to trimming and J lost 0 bases, with 20 bases between them. The CDR3 extends over 17 amino acids. Germline lookup yields CDR1 SGHDN and CDR2 FVKESK. CDR3 amino acids: CASRPGWASSMNTEAFF. Written as DNA, the CDR3 is TGTGCCAGCAGACCTGGCTGGGCCTCGAGCATGAACACTGAAGCTTTCTTT.

This chain connects TRBV6-4 to TRBJ2-7, with D hard to call. V lost 2 bases and J 2 bases, leaving 7 bases between the germline ends. Germline-derived CDR1 and CDR2 are MRHNA and SNTAGT. This CDR3 is 13 amino acids long. The CDR3 DNA follows: TGTGCCAGCAGTGACGTCAGTGCCTACGAGCAGTACTTC. Translating it yields CASSDVSAYEQYF.

The CDR3 bases are TGTGCCAGCAGTCGCGGGAGTACGACCGGGGAGCTGTTTTTT. As protein: CASSRGSTTGELFF. The chain recombines TRBV2 with TRBJ2-2, with 7 bases aligning to TRBD2. V trimming: 5 bases; J trimming: 5 bases; junction bases outside the gene matches: 5. CDR1 is SNHLY, CDR2 FYNNEI, per germline. The CDR3 consists of 14 residues.

This clone appeared a single time. The J gene is TRBJ2-7, the V gene TRBV10-3; 10 nucleotides agree with TRBD2. Germline V lookup: CDR1 ENHRY, CDR2 SYGVKD. The CDR3 spans 15 residues. V dropped 4 bases and J dropped 0; count of bases not matched to a gene: 3. CDR3 protein: CAISATSGSSYEQYF. The CDR3 nucleotides are TGTGCCATCAGTGCGACTAGCGGGTCCTCCTACGAGCAGTACTTC.

The J gene is TRBJ1-5, the V gene TRBV12-3 or TRBV12-4; D call uncertain. This CDR3 has 12 residues. Trimming stripped 4 bases from V and 4 bases from J, with 5 bases between. CDR3 coding DNA: TGTGCCAGCAGTTCGGAGAATCAGCCCCAGCATTTT. Amino acid sequence: CASSSENQPQHF.

This chain links TRBV9 with TRBJ1-2; perhaps TRBD1 as D (5 bases). CDR3 size: 13 residues. CDR1 and CDR2 (germline): SGDLS, YYNGEE. The V gene lost 0 bases and the J gene lost 6 bases, with 9 bases spanning the gap. The CDR3 spells CASSVVGGHGYTF. DNA for the CDR3: TGTGCCAGCAGCGTAGTGGGGGGTCATGGCTACACCTTC.

The chain joins TRBV6-5 to TRBJ2-7, with D hard to call. V lost 5 bases and J 0 bases, leaving 8 bases between the germline ends. Germline V gene data show CDR1 as MNHEY and CDR2 as SVGAGI. This CDR3 comprises 13 residues. The CDR3 protein is CASSLWSSYEQYF. In DNA, the CDR3 is TGTGCCAGCAGTCTGTGGAGCTCCTACGAGCAGTACTTC.

This clone has just a few counts. This chain links TRBV28 with TRBJ1-2; D is possibly TRBD1 (5 bases). V gave up 3 bases and J gave up 6 bases, with 11 bases separating them. CDR3 size: 13 residues. Germline CDR1 reads MDHEN; CDR2 reads SYDVKM. The CDR3 here is CASSLGGTDGYTF. The CDR3 DNA follows: TGTGCCAGCAGTTTGGGGGGGACGGATGGCTACACCTTC.

The chain employs TRBV3-1 (or the pseudogene TRBV3-2) and TRBJ2-2, with D unresolved. V was shortened by 1 base and J by 8 bases, with 5 bases between the two germline ends. CDR3 length equals 12 residues. Germline values: CDR1 LGHDT, CDR2 YNNKEL (reference sequence). The CDR3 sequence: CASSQGSGELFF. The CDR3 region has the DNA TGTGCCAGCAGCCAAGGTTCTGGGGAGCTGTTTTTT.

The chain joins TRBV18 to TRBJ2-6, with unresolved D. The germline V gene has CDR1 KGHSH and CDR2 LQKENI. V gave up 0 bases and J gave up 3 bases, with 6 bases separating them. This CDR3 is 15 amino acids long. In DNA, the CDR3 is TGTGCCAGCTCACCACCATCCCTTGGGGCCAACGTCCTGACTTTC. Translating gives CASSPPSLGANVLTF.

The chain recombines TRBV24-1 with TRBJ2-3; weak D call: TRBD2 (5 bases). Per the germline V gene, CDR1 is KGHDR and CDR2 is SFDVKD. This CDR3 contains 15 residues. V lost 3 bases to trimming and J lost 2 bases, with 11 bases between them. The CDR3 nucleotides are TGTGCCACCAGTGATCAAAGAGGGATCACAGATACGCAGTATTTT. It translates to CATSDQRGITDTQYF.

This clone was seen a handful of times. The chain combines TRBV7-2 with TRBJ1-1; D possibly corresponds to TRBD1 (6 bases). The length of the CDR3 is 13 residues. Germline CDR1 reads SGHTA; CDR2 reads FQGNSA. V was pared by 5 bases and J by 4 bases, with 11 bases between. CDR3 sequence reads: CASSKRGATEAFF. The DNA of the CDR3 is TGTGCCAGCAGCAAACGGGGGGCCACTGAAGCTTTCTTT.

J is TRBJ2-3 and V is TRBV2, with TRBD2 matching 7 bases. The CDR3 consists of 17 residues. Looked up from germline, CDR1 is SNHLY and CDR2 is FYNNEI. Trimming cost V 0 bases and J 1 base; bases outside gene matches: 7. As DNA, the CDR3 is TGTGCCAGCAGTGAAGCGCTTACTAGCGCGGGCACAGATACGCAGTATTTT. The encoded protein is CASSEALTSAGTDTQYF.

The chain employs TRBV6-2 or TRBV6-3 and TRBJ2-5, with 7 bases that match TRBD1. Trimming cost V 2 bases and J 1 base; bases outside gene matches: 1. Germline V gene lookup returns CDR1 MNHEY and CDR2 SVGEGT. The CDR3 sequence is 14 residues long. The CDR3 coding sequence is TGTGCCAGCAGTTACGGGACAGCCCAAGAGACCCAGTACTTC. Translating gives CASSYGTAQETQYF.

For this clone: Other DNA sequences within the sample encode an identical CDR3. The rearrangement joins TRBV28 to TRBJ1-5; 7 bases are shared with TRBD1. The trim removed 6 bases at V and 3 bases at J, leaving 5 bases unmatched. The germline CDR1 and CDR2 sequences are MDHEN and SYDVKM. The CDR3 totals 14 residues. Here the CDR3 reads CASSRTGLNQPQHF. In DNA, the CDR3 is TGTGCCAGCAGCCGGACAGGCCTCAATCAGCCCCAGCATTTT.

This clone showed up just once. The chain links TRBV7-3 to TRBJ2-1; 10 bases fit TRBD2. J was trimmed by 5 bases and V by 6 bases; bases with no gene match: 4. Per germline, CDR1 SGHTA and CDR2 FQGTGA. The CDR3 loop spans 14 amino acids. The CDR3 is CASRSSGGNNEQFF. The CDR3 region has the DNA TGTGCCAGCAGGTCTAGCGGGGGCAACAATGAGCAGTTCTTC.

The rearrangement uses TRBV5-1 and TRBJ2-3; 10 bases fit TRBD1. CDR1 is SGHRS and CDR2 is YFSETQ in the germline V gene. The CDR3 runs 17 residues. V was pared by 4 bases and J by 7 bases, with 15 bases of the junction left unmatched. CDR3 coding DNA: TGCGCCAGCAGCGGGTTCTTCCGGGACAGGGGCGGGAATACGCAGTATTTT. Translating it yields CASSGFFRDRGGNTQYF.

The chain carries TRBV5-1 and TRBJ1-1; D remains unclear. V shed 2 bases and J shed 0 bases, with 5 bases lying between them. CDR3 length: 13 amino acids. Germline V gene data show CDR1 as SGHRS and CDR2 as YFSETQ. The CDR3 protein is CASSFFMNTEAFF. CDR3 DNA sequence: TGCGCCAGCAGCTTCTTTATGAACACTGAAGCTTTCTTT.

V is TRBV5-6 and J is TRBJ2-1; unclear D gene. Trimming removed 4 bases from V and 0 bases from J, with 14 bases in between. This CDR3 contains 16 residues. The germline V gene encodes CDR1 SGHDT and CDR2 YYEEEE. The CDR3, as DNA: TGTGCCAGCAGCCCACTTACAGAGAGCTCCTACAATGAGCAGTTCTTC. It codes for CASSPLTESSYNEQFF.

This chain uses TRBV10-3 with TRBJ1-3; 8 bases are a match to TRBD1. Germline V lookup: CDR1 ENHRY, CDR2 SYGVKD. Unmatched junction bases numbered 12, after V lost 6 bases and J lost 5 bases. CDR3 length: 16 residues. This CDR3 reads CAISDRTGQGRNTIYF. In DNA, the CDR3 is TGTGCCATCAGCGACAGGACAGGGCAAGGACGAAACACCATATATTTT.

The chain combines TRBV28 with TRBJ2-5; 11 nucleotides agree with TRBD2. Germline V gene data show CDR1 as MDHEN and CDR2 as SYDVKM. Losses at the gene ends were 4 bases for V and 5 bases for J; bases not matched to a gene: 3. The CDR3 length is 14 residues. CDR3 sequence reads: CASSSSGRTETQYF. DNA of the CDR3: TGTGCCAGCAGTTCTAGCGGGAGGACTGAGACCCAGTACTTC.

The V and J genes are TRBV25-1 and TRBJ2-3, with D unresolved. The length of the CDR3 is 14 residues. Germline CDR1 is MGHDK and CDR2 is SYGVNS. V lost 4 bases to trimming and J lost 0 bases, with 8 bases between them. CDR3 loop: CASSVALSTDTQYF. In DNA, the CDR3 is TGTGCCAGCAGTGTAGCCCTGAGCACAGATACGCAGTATTTT.

The chain is built from TRBV9 and TRBJ2-1, with 11 nucleotides matching TRBD2. From germline, CDR1 is SGDLS and CDR2 YYNGEE. This CDR3 spans 15 amino acids. J lost 5 bases, V lost 4 bases, and 5 bases had no gene match. This CDR3 is CASSKLAGEDNEQFF. The CDR3 coding sequence is TGTGCCAGCAGCAAACTAGCGGGAGAAGACAATGAGCAGTTCTTC.

The genes are TRBV6-1 and TRBJ2-7; 12 positions match TRBD2. The CDR3 length is 18 residues. The J segment lost 6 bases and the V segment lost 2 bases, leaving 14 bases of the junction unmatched. CDR1 is MNHNS, CDR2 SASEGT, per germline. CDR3 loop: CASSERRLAGASSGEQYF. DNA of the CDR3: TGTGCCAGCAGTGAACGGCGACTAGCGGGAGCCTCGTCGGGCGAGCAGTACTTC.

The chain couples TRBV12-3 or TRBV12-4 to TRBJ2-7; 12 nucleotides agree with TRBD1. V was pared by 3 bases and J by 11 bases, with 2 bases of the junction left unmatched. The CDR3 runs 12 residues. The CDR3 loop is CASSFGTGGEYF. CDR3 nucleotides: TGTGCCAGCAGTTTTGGGACAGGGGGCGAGTACTTC.

The chain is built from TRBV9 and TRBJ2-7; maybe TRBD1 (5 bases). CDR3 length equals 16 residues. Trimming took 0 bases from V and 3 from J, leaving 16 bases between them. Germline-derived CDR1 and CDR2 are SGDLS and YYNGEE. CDR3 residues: CASSVGGAAQDYEQYF. The CDR3, as DNA: TGTGCCAGCAGCGTAGGTGGGGCAGCCCAAGACTACGAGCAGTACTTC.

The chain has TRBV30 and TRBJ1-1; 8 bases fit TRBD1. The CDR3 runs to 14 residues. The J segment lost 3 bases and the V segment lost 2 bases, leaving 5 bases of the junction unmatched. Germline V CDR1 and CDR2: GTSNPN, SVGIG (reference sequence). The CDR3 loop reads CAWSWDRSYTEAFF. CDR3 bases: TGTGCCTGGAGTTGGGACAGGAGCTACACTGAAGCTTTCTTT.

V gene TRBV19 combines with J gene TRBJ1-4, with TRBD1 matching 9 bases. This CDR3 has 14 amino acids. CDR1 and CDR2 from the germline V gene are LNHDA and SQIVND (reference sequence). The J segment lost 8 bases and the V segment lost 5 bases, leaving 6 bases of the junction unmatched. CDR3 in amino acids: CASSPDRGGEKLFF. CDR3 DNA sequence: TGTGCCAGTAGTCCCGACAGGGGGGGAGAAAAACTGTTTTTT.

This clone was recorded a few times. The CDR3 here is CASSYLGAEEKLFF. Written as DNA, the CDR3 is TGTGCCAGCAGTTATTTGGGGGCGGAAGAAAAACTGTTTTTT. This chain joins TRBV6-5 and TRBJ1-4, with D perhaps matching TRBD1 (6 bases). The CDR3 is 14 residues long. Per germline, CDR1 MNHEY and CDR2 SVGAGI. The V end lost 3 bases, the J end lost 8 bases, and 13 bases lay between the germline ends.

V gene TRBV6-2 or TRBV6-3 combines with J gene TRBJ2-2; tentatively, D is TRBD1 (5 bases). The CDR3 length is 13 residues. Trimming removed 5 bases from V and 4 bases from J, with 8 bases in between. Germline lookup yields CDR1 MNHEY and CDR2 SVGEGT. CDR3 sequence (DNA): TGTGCCAGCAGTCCCCAGGGCACCGGGGAGCTGTTTTTT. Encoded protein: CASSPQGTGELFF.

This chain links TRBV14 with TRBJ2-1; 13 bases are a match to TRBD2. Germline V CDR1 and CDR2: SGHDN, FVKESK. This CDR3 has 21 residues. V was pared by 5 bases and J by 1 base, with 17 bases of the junction left unmatched. CDR3 DNA: TGTGCCAGCAGCTCAAAGGGGAGAGGGGGACTAGCGGGAAGTTCCTACAATGAGCAGTTCTTC. Translated: CASSSKGRGGLAGSSYNEQFF.